The entry that follows covers one T cell receptor (beta chain) sequence. This clonotype was picked up many times. Its specific antigen is unknown. There are no base qualities to consult, and no much larger clone falls within one base. Ophthalmopathy patients had moderately to severely active disease, Clinical Activity Score of at least 3, NOSPECS grade of at least 4, and duration under 3 months. Any patient with an uncontrolled infection, another autoimmune disease, pregnancy or lactation was excluded. Diagnoses were based on clinical symptoms, serum thyroxine and TRAb, thyroid ultrasound and orbital computed tomography. Ficoll-Paque density gradient centrifugation was used to isolate PBMCs from 8 to 10 ml of fresh peripheral blood. Total RNA was extracted using Trizol reagent, and RNA quality was assessed on an Agilent 2100 Bioanalyzer. Spanning cysteine to phenylalanine, the CDR3 consists of 13 amino acids. Only CDR3 DNA is held: 39 bases, read in frame from base 1. V gives up 6 bases and J gives up 7 bases, and the segment between their germline ends measures 16 bases.

TCR beta CDR3 regions were amplified from RNA transcripts. For the first round of RT-PCR on the TCR CDR3, the HTBI primer set was used together with the Qiagen OneStep RT-PCR kit. A second multiplex PCR round built the libraries, followed by size selection and purification. Libraries were sequenced paired-end with 100 bp reads on an Illumina HiSeq2000. In the authors' own workflow: SOAPnuke was used to process the raw data, throwing out any read that contained adapters or uncalled bases, had a mean Phred below 15, or lacked an exact constant-primer or identifier match. High-quality paired reads were merged with COPE v1.2.5, and unique nucleotide sequences were defined as clonotypes. Clonotypes were aligned to IMGT TRBV, TRBD and TRBJ reference segments using MiTCR v1.1. Only V-J combinations with frequency above 0.0001, covering approximately 99% of repertoires, were analysed. The TCS score was defined as the ratio of F50 (clonal expansion) to E x V (chaos), calculated using BLOSUM62-based TCRdist between CDR3 peptides within each V-J. Welch's t-statistics and random forest reduced some 510 V-J features to 13, which were used in a naive Bayes classifier (R e1071). TCRdb handled the public reads itself, with Q25 trimming in fastp and clone calling in MiXCR, and kept productive beta chains. CDR3 protein sequences are deduplicated, and each keeps its most common genes and DNA. What appears here as the V and J calls and clone size reflects TCRdb's work, not the paper's. The sample includes under 400,000 distinct CDR3 sequences, with about 15% observed a single time. Roughly a fifth of the sample is in the top ten clones.

This sample was taken from a study of T cells in Graves' hyperthyroidism and ophthalmopathy (dated by TCRdb to between 2019 and 2020). As for the study more broadly: Peripheral blood samples were taken at the time of initial diagnosis, prior to any treatment. To identify distinguishing TCR V-J signatures, a discovery cohort of some 99 patients was used, comprising some 43 with Graves' ophthalmopathy and 57 with stable Graves' hyperthyroidism. An independent validation cohort of under 20 hyperthyroidism patients and about 16 patients who later progressed to ophthalmopathy tested prospective prediction of ophthalmopathy. The approximately 100 discovery patients were randomly split 7:3 into training and test sets. In addition, the study compared T-cell repertoires in thyroid tissue and in blood from 6 or 7 Graves' hyperthyroidism patients. Once sampling was done, hyperthyroidism patients were given methimazole at a starting dose of 30 mg daily, whereas ophthalmopathy patients were given high-dose intravenous methylprednisolone. TCR Vbeta CDR3 sequencing of approximately 140 peripheral blood samples (around 45 ophthalmopathy, about 75 hyperthyroidism and some 17 progressor patients) is reported in the paper. The study at large found these results: A model built on a 13 V-J signature distinguished ophthalmopathy from stable hyperthyroidism, reaching around 90% sensitivity and about 81% specificity in cross-validation and 80%/75% in testing. Most expanded thyroid clonotypes (frequency above 0.001) were also detected in blood, a finding suggesting that blood repertoires may reflect thyroid immune responses. No statistical method was used to fix the sample size in advance, and group allocation was not hidden from the investigators. In validation, progression to ophthalmopathy was predicted by the model with roughly 71% sensitivity and around 76% specificity, a median of about 6.4 months before onset.

The sample consisted of blood. The sequence is built from TRBV12-3 or TRBV12-4 and TRBJ2-7, with no confidently assigned D gene. The clonotype comes from a woman between 55 and 75 years old with Graves' ophthalmopathy. The DNA sequence reads TGTGCCAGCAGGGTTAACGCGATGGGGGAGCAGTACTTC. Its product reads: CASRVNAMGEQYF.